The 21 T cell receptor beta chains given below trace back to one sample, sequenced in a study of T cell responses to AZD1222 COVID-19 vaccine. Sequencing was performed with immunoSEQ multiplex PCR; in TCRdb, only in-frame clones are kept and a portion is missing. The table has 90,000 to 150,000 clones, 75% to 90% seen once; the top ten hold approximately 2.6%. Sample: peripheral blood, taken 28 days after the second AZD1222 dose. The receptors shown here come from an adult who received the AZD1222 COVID-19 vaccine.

Comment on this clone: The same CDR3 arises from other DNA sequences in this sample as well. This chain connects TRBV18 to TRBJ2-5; 7 bases align to TRBD1. The CDR3 is 14 residues long. J was trimmed by 1 base and V by 3 bases; bases with no gene match: 2. Germline values: CDR1 KGHSH, CDR2 LQKENI. The chain's CDR3 is CASSPTGFQETQYF. CDR3 nucleotide sequence: TGTGCCAGCTCACCGACAGGGTTCCAAGAGACCCAGTACTTC.

The V call is TRBV28, the J call TRBJ2-5; TRBD1 agrees at 9 bases. The CDR3 covers 15 residues. CDR1 is MDHEN and CDR2 is SYDVKM in the germline V gene. The V gene end was trimmed by 5 bases and the J gene end by 4 bases; junction bases not matched to a gene: 8. CDR3 nucleotides: TGTGCCAGCAGTGTGACAGGGGGGTTCGGAGAGACCCAGTACTTC. Residues: CASSVTGGFGETQYF. Together with reference TRBV28 and TRBJ2-5, the CDR3 gives the full variable domain: DVKVTQSSRYLVKRTGEKVFLECVQDMDHENMFWYRQDPGLGLRLIYFSYDVKMKEKGDIPEGYSVSREKKERFSLILESASTNQTSMYLCASSVTGGFGETQYFGPGTRLLVL.

This chain links TRBV9 with TRBJ2-1; 7 nucleotides agree with TRBD1. Germline CDR1 SGDLS, CDR2 YYNGEE. With V trimmed by 7 bases and J by 5 bases, 12 bases remained unmatched. This CDR3 contains 15 residues. The CDR3 spells CASASTGFENNEQFF. The CDR3 DNA reads as TGTGCCAGCGCCTCGACAGGGTTCGAAAACAATGAGCAGTTCTTC.

The gene calls are TRBV6-5 and TRBJ1-2, with a weak D call TRBD1 (5 bases). Trimming shortened V by 6 bases and J by 2 bases, and 10 bases separated the two germline ends. The CDR3 sequence is 13 residues long. Germline loops: CDR1 MNHEY, CDR2 SVGAGI. The CDR3 nucleotides are TGTGCCAGCAGGAGGGGACCGAACTATGGCTACACCTTC. Protein: CASRRGPNYGYTF.

The chain employs TRBV6-5 and TRBJ1-1; the D gene is possibly TRBD1 (5 bases). This CDR3 contains 15 residues. Germline assignment: CDR1 MNHEY and CDR2 SVGAGI. Trimming cost V 5 bases and J 3 bases, with 16 bases left between them. The CDR3 loop reads CASSTPGRGYTEAFF. The CDR3, as DNA: TGTGCCAGCAGTACGCCGGGACGGGGATACACTGAAGCTTTCTTT.

A few counts support this clone. Other DNA sequences of this sample code for an identical CDR3. The rearrangement uses TRBV6-2 or TRBV6-3 and TRBJ2-2; D gene ambiguous. The CDR3 runs 13 residues. V gave up 3 bases and J gave up 0 bases, with 2 bases separating them. The germline V gene encodes CDR1 MNHEY and CDR2 SVGEGT. In DNA form, the CDR3 reads TGTGCCAGCAGTTATTCGAACACCGGGGAGCTGTTTTTT. Its protein product is CASSYSNTGELFF.

The genes are TRBV7-3 and TRBJ2-1; D gene unclear. Germline V CDR1 and CDR2: SGHTA, FQGTGA. V lost 3 bases and J 8 bases, leaving 14 bases between the germline ends. CDR3 length equals 14 residues. CDR3 DNA sequence: TGTGCCAGCAGCTTGACTGCGAACGTCCATGAGCAGTTCTTC. This gives the protein CASSLTANVHEQFF.

V gene TRBV5-5 combines with J gene TRBJ1-5; D call uncertain. CDR1 and CDR2 from the germline V gene are SGHKS and YYEKEE (reference sequence). This CDR3 is 16 amino acids long. Trimming shortened V by 4 bases and J by 0 bases, and 14 bases separated the two germline ends. The CDR3 here is CASSRTVLVSNQPQHF. The CDR3 nucleotides read TGTGCCAGCAGCCGTACAGTCTTGGTTAGCAATCAGCCCCAGCATTTT.

V and J are TRBV7-9 and TRBJ1-2; 9 bases align to TRBD1. CDR3 size: 14 residues. Germline CDR1 reads SEHNR; CDR2 reads FQNEAQ (reference sequence). V lost 5 bases, J lost 7 bases, and 8 bases stayed unmatched. The CDR3 loop is CASSVNTGGCGYTF. CDR3 in DNA: TGTGCCAGCAGCGTCAACACAGGGGGCTGTGGCTACACCTTC.

This chain links TRBV11-2 with TRBJ2-3, with D perhaps TRBD1 (5 bases). Germline V lookup: CDR1 SGHAT, CDR2 FQNNGV. Deletions cut 2 bases from V and 6 bases from J, with 12 bases between. The CDR3 consists of 14 residues. As DNA, the CDR3 is TGTGCCAGCAGCTTACACGGACAAATCGATACGCAGTATTTT. Translating it yields CASSLHGQIDTQYF.

This clone has more than one count but fewer than ten. The chain couples TRBV19 to TRBJ1-4; the D gene is possibly TRBD1 (5 bases). The CDR3 length is 14 residues. Germline CDR1 LNHDA, CDR2 SQIVND (reference sequence). Trimming took off 6 bases at V and 7 bases at J, with 15 bases between the two ends. The CDR3: CASSPLSGSEKLFF. CDR3 DNA sequence: TGTGCCAGTAGCCCCTTGTCAGGGAGTGAAAAACTGTTTTTT. The complete variable domain, with remaining parts taken from reference TRBV19 and TRBJ1-4, reads DGGITQSPKYLFRKEGQNVTLSCEQNLNHDAMYWYRQDPGQGLRLIYYSQIVNDFQKGDIAEGYSVSREKKESFPLTVTSAQKNPTAFYLCASSPLSGSEKLFFGSGTQLSVL.

This chain connects TRBV29-1 to TRBJ2-5; a possible D gene is TRBD2 (6 bases). The CDR3 sequence is 17 residues long. Trimming left V 0 bases short and J 8 bases short, with 25 bases between. Germline CDR1 reads SQVTM; CDR2 reads ANQGSEA. CDR3 sequence (DNA): TGCAGCGTTGAAGATCGCCCTAGGAGGGATCCTTGGGGAACCCAGTACTTC. This codes for CSVEDRPRRDPWGTQYF.

This clone was recorded only once. V gene TRBV7-9 combines with J gene TRBJ1-2, with D hard to call. V lost 3 bases to trimming and J lost 5 bases, with 10 bases between them. The CDR3 loop spans 13 amino acids. The germline V gene has CDR1 SEHNR and CDR2 FQNEAQ (reference sequence). The CDR3 nucleotides are TGTGCCAGCAGCTTTGCGAGAGAGTATGGCTACACCTTC. It is translated as CASSFAREYGYTF.

The chain employs TRBV10-1 and TRBJ1-1, with no clear D. Trimming took 5 bases from V and 2 from J, leaving 24 bases between them. The CDR3 runs to 18 residues. Germline V gene data show CDR1 as WNHNN and CDR2 as SYGVQD (reference sequence). The DNA for the CDR3 is TGCGCCAGCAGTCCTAATTATCGGCGAGTGGGTCCCAACACTGAAGCTTTCTTT. It codes for CASSPNYRRVGPNTEAFF.

The chain uses TRBV19 and TRBJ1-4; D might be TRBD1 (6 bases). The CDR3 has 15 residues. With 3 bases removed from V and 3 bases from J, the gap between germline ends came to 11 bases. Germline CDR1 reads LNHDA; CDR2 reads SQIVND (reference sequence). The CDR3 is CASSIRGLSNEKLFF. DNA for the CDR3: TGTGCCAGTAGTATCAGGGGCCTATCTAATGAAAAACTGTTTTTT.

CDR3 loop: CASRADRSYGYTF. CDR3 DNA: TGTGCCAGCAGGGCCGACAGGAGCTATGGCTACACCTTC. This sequence joins TRBV2 and TRBJ1-2, with D perhaps TRBD1 (6 bases). V gave up 6 bases and J gave up 4 bases, with 12 bases separating them. Germline values: CDR1 SNHLY, CDR2 FYNNEI. The CDR3 extends over 13 amino acids.

The J gene is TRBJ1-6, the V gene TRBV2; 8 bases fit TRBD1. The CDR3 loop spans 15 amino acids. The trim removed 5 bases at V and 4 bases at J, leaving 4 bases unmatched. Germline CDR1 and CDR2: SNHLY and FYNNEI. The CDR3 sequence is CASSTRQGYNSPLHF. CDR3 nucleotide sequence: TGTGCCAGCAGTACCCGACAGGGGTATAATTCACCCCTCCACTTT.

V and J are TRBV12-3 or TRBV12-4 and TRBJ2-7, with TRBD2 matching over 8 bases. The CDR3 totals 13 residues. V was pared by 4 bases and J by 7 bases, with 6 bases of the junction left unmatched. The CDR3 protein is CASSSGGIREQYF. CDR3 nucleotide sequence: TGTGCCAGCAGTTCGGGAGGGATTCGGGAGCAGTACTTC.

The chain is built from TRBV4-3 and TRBJ1-5; D remains unclear. Trimming left V 6 bases short and J 0 bases short, with 12 bases between. From germline, CDR1 is LGHNA and CDR2 YSLEER. The CDR3 runs to 15 residues. DNA of the CDR3: TGCGCCAGCAGGTCTACCCACCATAGCAATCAGCCCCAGCATTTT. It translates to CASRSTHHSNQPQHF.

The V gene is TRBV4-3, the J gene TRBJ2-6; TRBD2 might be the D (5 bases). The CDR3 is made up of 17 amino acids. Looked up from germline, CDR1 is LGHNA and CDR2 is YSLEER. V dropped 2 bases and J dropped 0 bases, with 11 bases sitting between them. The CDR3 DNA reads TGCGCCAGCAGCCAAACCCACCGGGGCTCTGGGGCCAACGTCCTGACTTTC. Its translation is CASSQTHRGSGANVLTF.

V and J are TRBV30 and TRBJ1-3, with TRBD1 identical over 7 bases. From germline, CDR1 is GTSNPN and CDR2 SVGIG (reference sequence). This CDR3 comprises 13 residues. With V trimmed by 5 bases and J by 4 bases, 5 bases remained unmatched. CDR3 sequence: CAWLQGPGNTIYF. In DNA form, the CDR3 reads TGTGCCTGGTTACAGGGGCCGGGAAACACCATATATTTT. Complete variable domain (other parts from reference TRBV30 and TRBJ1-3): SQTIHQWPATLVQPVGSPLSLECTVEGTSNPNLYWYRQAAGRGLQLLFYSVGIGQISSEVPQNLSASRPQDRQFILSSKKLLLSDSGFYLCAWLQGPGNTIYFGEGSWLTVV.